Given below is one T cell receptor beta chain in context. There is no known antigen for this receptor. Base-call qualities are not available, and no considerably larger clone is one nucleotide away. Ophthalmopathy patients had moderately to severely active disease, Clinical Activity Score of at least 3, NOSPECS grade of at least 4, and duration under 3 months. Patients with uncontrolled infections, other autoimmune diseases, pregnancy or lactation were excluded. Clinical symptoms, serum thyroxine and TRAb, thyroid ultrasound, and orbital computed tomography formed the basis for the diagnoses. PBMCs were isolated from about 10 ml of fresh peripheral blood by Ficoll-Paque density gradient centrifugation. Total RNA was extracted using Trizol reagent, and RNA quality was assessed on an Agilent 2100 Bioanalyzer. The sample originates from a study of T cells in Graves' hyperthyroidism and ophthalmopathy (dated by TCRdb to the late 2010s). With regard to the full study: Peripheral blood was sampled at the time of initial diagnosis, prior to any treatment. Once sampling was done, hyperthyroidism patients were given methimazole at a starting dose of 30 mg daily, whereas ophthalmopathy patients were given high-dose intravenous methylprednisolone. TCR Vbeta CDR3 sequencing of 135 peripheral blood samples (43 ophthalmopathy, 75 to 85 hyperthyroidism and around 17 progressor patients) is reported in the paper. For training and testing, the roughly 93 patients in the discovery cohort were randomly divided in a 7:3 ratio. To identify TCR V-J signatures that set the groups apart, the researchers used a discovery cohort of 95 to 100 patients, made up of approximately 43 with Graves' ophthalmopathy and about 60 with stable Graves' hyperthyroidism. Whether ophthalmopathy could be predicted prospectively was tested in an independent validation cohort made up of about 18 hyperthyroidism patients plus 17 patients who later progressed to ophthalmopathy. In roughly six Graves' hyperthyroidism patients, the study also compared T-cell repertoires from thyroid tissue with T-cell repertoires from blood. Study-wide conclusions, independent of this receptor: A 13 V-J signature model separated ophthalmopathy from stable hyperthyroidism, with 87.88% sensitivity and about 81% specificity in cross-validation and 80%/75% in testing. In validation, the model predicted progression to ophthalmopathy a median of approximately 6.6 months before onset, with about 71% sensitivity and about 72% specificity. Most expanded thyroid clonotypes (frequency above 0.001) were also detected in blood, suggesting blood repertoires may reflect thyroid immune responses. Sample size was not statistically predetermined, and blinding of investigators to group allocation was not performed.

The germline V gene (reference sequence) specifies LNHDA as CDR1 and SQIVND as CDR2. V is cut back by 3 bases and J by 1 base, with 5 bases in the junction unmatched. Its CDR3 holds 16 amino acids, cysteine through phenylalanine. Only the CDR3 DNA is retained, 48 bases long and in frame from the first base. The TCR beta CDR3 regions were amplified from the RNA transcripts. For the first round of RT-PCR on the TCR CDR3, the HTBI primer set was used together with the Qiagen OneStep RT-PCR kit. A second multiplex PCR round built the libraries, followed by size selection and purification. The libraries were sequenced on an Illumina HiSeq2000 using paired-end 100 bp reads. The published analysis was carried out like this. SOAPnuke was used to process the raw data, with reads discarded if the reads contained adapters or uncalled bases, had a mean Phred below 15, or lacked an exact constant-primer or identifier match. COPE v1.2.5 was used to merge high-quality paired reads, and clonotypes were defined as unique nucleotide sequences. MiTCR v1.1 was used to align clonotypes to the IMGT TRBV, TRBD and TRBJ reference segments. The analysis included only V-J combinations with a frequency above 0.0001, which together covered around 99% of the repertoires. The TCS score was defined as the ratio of F50 (clonal expansion) to E x V (chaos), calculated using BLOSUM62-based TCRdist between CDR3 peptides within each V-J. Welch's t-statistics and random forest reduced around 520 V-J features to some 14, which were used in a naive Bayes classifier (R e1071). Using fastp trimming at Q25 and MiXCR clonotype assembly, TCRdb reanalyzed the public sequencing data and kept in-frame beta chains. Rows with one shared CDR3 protein collapse into an entry with the most common genes and DNA. TCRdb, not the authors, supplied the V and J calls. This sample comprises around 530,000 distinct CDR3 sequences, roughly 15% of them detected only once. The ten biggest clones cover 17% of the sample.

The receptor's source is a woman between 18 and 30 years old with Graves' ophthalmopathy. Material for sequencing was blood. This receptor chain uses TRBV19 and TRBJ1-4, with 7 junctional bases fitting TRBD1. The nucleotide sequence reads as follows: TGTGCCAGTAGTATTGGGACAGCAAGAACTAATGAAAAACTGTTTTTT. Its coded protein is CASSIGTARTNEKLFF.